A single sample is the source of the 2 T cell receptor beta chains below, sequenced in a study of T-cell reconstitution after alpha-beta-depleted transplantation in children. Molecular barcoding with unique molecular identifiers was used for the TCRbeta library. TCRdb called the PCR reads again in MiXCR, with one record for every CDR3 protein. In the table there are hundreds of thousands of distinct CDR3 sequences, 16% of which are singletons. The sequencing here drew on PBMCs from the stem cell graft donor, taken from the stem cell graft. The source of these receptors is a human donor who donated a stem cell graft to a child with acute myeloid leukemia.

This clonotype was seen ten or more times. The V call is TRBV15, the J call TRBJ1-6; D gene ambiguous. The V end was cut by 5 bases, the J end by 4 bases, with 3 bases between. This CDR3 spans 12 amino acids. Germline-derived CDR1 and CDR2 are LNHNV and YYDKDF (reference sequence). CDR3 in amino acids: CATSGYNSPLHF. For the CDR3, the DNA is TGTGCCACCAGCGGGTATAATTCACCCCTCCACTTT.

This chain connects TRBV5-1 to TRBJ2-1; D remains unclear. Trimming took off 4 bases at V and 5 bases at J, with 10 bases between the two ends. CDR3 length: 13 amino acids. Germline V gene lookup returns CDR1 SGHRS and CDR2 YFSETQ. CDR3 region: CASSRWGDNEQFF. Written as DNA, the CDR3 is TGCGCCAGCAGCCGGTGGGGTGACAATGAGCAGTTCTTC.